Listed below are T cell receptor beta chains from one sample, sequenced in a study of patients and donors after allogeneic stem cell transplantation. Via MiXCR, TCRdb re-called the RT-PCR reads, giving one row per CDR3 protein. The sample gives more than 850,000 distinct CDR3 sequences, roughly 18% of which show up once; 5% to 7.5% is in the top ten. Sequencing was carried out using blood, either unsorted or a sorted T cell fraction (not recorded which). The receptors were sampled from a human donor who was either an allogeneic HSCT recipient or a stem cell or donor lymphocyte infusion donor (not recorded which). It is not recorded whose cells these are; they may come from a transplant donor. Both conserved end residues are part of each CDR3. The D gene is left open where the match is weak. Size is omitted from some rows. Given values are once, few, many or a class for expanded clones.

clone size	D gene	V gene	J gene	CDR3 protein	CDR3 DNA
few	NA	TRBV27	TRBJ1-1	CGVGARDDTEAFF	TGTGGAGTGGGGGCCAGGGACGACACTGAAGCTTTCTTT
NA	TRBD2	TRBV12-3/TRBV12-4	TRBJ2-3	CASSLGFRELADFCTDTQYF	TGTGCCAGCAGTTTAGGGTTTAGGGAACTAGCGGATTTTTGCACAGATACGCAGTATTTT
NA	NA	TRBV27	TRBJ2-1	CASSPGPHPGEQFF	TGTGCCAGCAGTCCAGGTCCCCACCCGGGCGAGCAGTTCTTC
many	NA	TRBV25-1	TRBJ1-5	CASSEFSRNQPQHF	TGTGCCAGCAGTGAATTTAGCCGCAATCAGCCCCAGCATTTT
NA	NA	TRBV6-2/TRBV6-3	TRBJ2-3	CASTEGRRTDTQYF	TGTGCCAGCACTGAAGGGAGACGCACAGATACGCAGTATTTT
NA	NA	TRBV18	TRBJ1-1	CASSPRDITGGTEVFF	TGTGCCAGCTCACCAAGGGACATCACGGGTGGCACTGAAGTTTTCTTT
few	TRBD2	TRBV18	TRBJ2-1	CASSPPSLAGGNEQFF	TGTGCCAGCTCACCACCTTCGCTAGCGGGGGGGAATGAGCAGTTCTTC
few	NA	TRBV25-1	TRBJ1-2	CASSDPKRGALYGYTF	TGTGCCAGCAGTGACCCTAAACGGGGGGCGTTGTATGGCTACACCTTC
few	TRBD1	TRBV14	TRBJ1-4	CASSPRAGTGGRWEKLFF	TGTGCCAGCAGCCCAAGAGCCGGGACAGGCGGCCGATGGGAAAAACTGTTTTTT
NA	TRBD1	TRBV4-1	TRBJ1-2	CASSPQGSVYGYTF	TGCGCCAGCAGCCCACAGGGGTCGGTGTATGGCTACACCTTC
NA	NA	TRBV7-2	TRBJ2-7	CASSLGQGRGPYEQYF	TGTGCCAGCAGCTTGGGCCAGGGACGGGGGCCCTACGAGCAGTACTTC
few	TRBD2	TRBV25-1	TRBJ2-7	CASSERLPGLAGIEQYF	TGTGCCAGCAGTGAAAGACTCCCGGGACTAGCGGGAATCGAGCAGTACTTC
many	NA	TRBV12-3/TRBV12-4	TRBJ2-5	CASSLRGNYRRQETQYF	TGTGCCAGCAGTTTGAGGGGCAACTACCGGAGACAAGAGACCCAGTACTTC
once	NA	TRBV6-1	TRBJ1-1	CASSGPQSNTEAFF	TGTGCCAGCAGTGGGCCTCAGTCAAACACTGAAGCTTTCTTT
NA	TRBD2	TRBV4-2	TRBJ2-3	CASSTGTSGSRTDTQYF	TGTGCCAGCAGCACCGGGACTAGCGGGAGTCGCACAGATACGCAGTATTTT
NA	NA	TRBV5-1	TRBJ1-1	CASSLDFGTGPEAFF	TGCGCCAGCAGCTTAGACTTCGGAACAGGTCCTGAAGCTTTCTTT
NA	NA	TRBV6-1	TRBJ1-1	CASKRGHDTEAFF	TGTGCCAGCAAAAGGGGACACGACACTGAAGCTTTCTTT
few	NA	TRBV9	TRBJ1-4	CASSGGKGEKLFF	TGTGCCAGCAGCGGGGGAAAGGGCGAAAAACTGTTTTTT
NA	TRBD2	TRBV12-3/TRBV12-4	TRBJ2-7	CASSLGTSGNYEQYF	TGTGCCAGCAGTTTAGGGACTAGCGGGAACTACGAGCAGTACTTC
NA	NA	TRBV20-1	TRBJ2-7	CSAGRARIYEQYF	TGCAGTGCTGGAAGGGCAAGGATCTACGAGCAGTACTTC
NA	NA	TRBV15	TRBJ2-2	CATMGVNTGELFF	TGTGCCACCATGGGAGTGAACACCGGGGAGCTGTTTTTT
NA	NA	TRBV7-9	TRBJ2-1	CASSLISIPNNEQFF	TGTGCCAGCAGCTTAATCTCTATCCCAAACAATGAGCAGTTCTTC
NA	TRBD1	TRBV7-9	TRBJ2-1	CASSSLGQGAREQFF	TGTGCCAGCAGCTCCCTTGGGCAGGGGGCTAGGGAGCAGTTCTTC
few	NA	TRBV2	TRBJ1-6	CASSEAGFYNSPLHF	TGTGCCAGCAGTGAAGCGGGGTTCTATAATTCACCCCTCCACTTT
few	NA	TRBV12-3/TRBV12-4	TRBJ1-4	CASRANSATNEKLFF	TGTGCCAGCAGGGCGAACAGTGCAACTAATGAAAAACTGTTTTTT
NA	NA	TRBV2	TRBJ1-5	CASSSGLKGQPQHF	TGTGCCAGCAGTTCGGGACTGAAAGGTCAGCCCCAGCATTTT
many	TRBD1	TRBV5-1	TRBJ1-1	CASSLQGEGTEAFF	TGCGCCAGCAGCTTGCAGGGGGAAGGCACTGAAGCTTTCTTT
NA	NA	TRBV5-1	TRBJ2-2	CASKPEGATGELFF	TGCGCCAGCAAGCCCGAGGGAGCGACCGGGGAGCTGTTTTTT
few	NA	TRBV25-1	TRBJ1-1	CASIGHYGAGSEAFF	TGTGCCAGTATCGGACATTATGGTGCCGGGTCTGAAGCTTTCTTT
few	TRBD1	TRBV7-3	TRBJ1-1	CASSLRGEQGVTEAFF	TGTGCCAGCAGCCTGCGGGGGGAACAGGGGGTAACTGAAGCTTTCTTT
NA	NA	TRBV20-1	TRBJ1-1	CSARDRSSNTEAFF	TGCAGTGCTAGAGATCGAAGCTCGAACACTGAAGCTTTCTTT
NA	TRBD2	TRBV3-1	TRBJ2-7	CASSGATSGSSSYEQYF	TGTGCCAGCAGCGGGGCAACTAGCGGAAGTTCCTCCTACGAGCAGTACTTC
many	TRBD1	TRBV12-3/TRBV12-4	TRBJ2-7	CASSYRDRNYYEQYF	TGTGCCAGCAGTTACCGGGACAGAAACTACTACGAGCAGTACTTC
few	NA	TRBV2	TRBJ2-7	CASSPAGTALGEQYF	TGTGCCAGCAGTCCCGCCGGGACGGCGTTGGGCGAGCAGTACTTC
NA	NA	TRBV6-5	TRBJ2-1	CASSYSDRTYNEQFF	TGTGCCAGCAGTTACTCGGACAGAACGTACAATGAGCAGTTCTTC
once	NA	TRBV24-1	TRBJ1-3	CATSDDSSSGNTIYF	TGTGCCACCAGTGATGACTCAAGCTCTGGAAACACCATATATTTT
few	NA	TRBV7-9	TRBJ1-4	CASSLLGVGGVNEKLFF	TGTGCCAGCAGCTTATTAGGGGTCGGCGGGGTTAATGAAAAACTGTTTTTT
NA	TRBD2	TRBV29-1	TRBJ2-7	CSVYSGRPRKQYF	TGCAGCGTTTATAGCGGGAGGCCCAGGAAGCAGTACTTC
few	NA	TRBV4-1	TRBJ2-1	CASSQDGATRDEQFF	TGCGCCAGCAGCCAAGACGGGGCAACCCGGGATGAGCAGTTCTTC
NA	TRBD1	TRBV9	TRBJ1-3	CASSPTGLNSGNTIYF	TGTGCCAGCTCGCCGACAGGGTTAAACTCTGGAAACACCATATATTTT
few	TRBD2	TRBV7-9	TRBJ2-1	CASVNSGVGDEQFF	TGTGCCAGCGTAAATAGCGGGGTTGGGGATGAGCAGTTCTTC